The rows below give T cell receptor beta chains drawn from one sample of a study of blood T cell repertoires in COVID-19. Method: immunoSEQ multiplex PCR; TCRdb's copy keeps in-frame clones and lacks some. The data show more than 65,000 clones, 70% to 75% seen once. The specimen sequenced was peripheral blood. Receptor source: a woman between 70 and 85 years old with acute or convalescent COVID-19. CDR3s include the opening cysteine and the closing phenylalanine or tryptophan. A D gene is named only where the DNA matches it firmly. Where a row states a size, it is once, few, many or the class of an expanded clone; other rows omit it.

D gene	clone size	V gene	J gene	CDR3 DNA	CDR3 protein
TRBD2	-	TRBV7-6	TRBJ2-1	TGTGCCAGCAGCCATCTAGCGGGTGGATACAATGAGCAGTTCTTC	CASSHLAGGYNEQFF
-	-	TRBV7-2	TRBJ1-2	TGTGCCAGCAGCTTCGGGGTCTTGAATGGCTACACCTTC	CASSFGVLNGYTF
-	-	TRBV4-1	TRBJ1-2	TGCGCCAGCAGCCAAGTACGGGGGGTGAACTATGGCTACACCTTC	CASSQVRGVNYGYTF
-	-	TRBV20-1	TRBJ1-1	TGCAGTGCTAGTTTCACAGGACTGAACACTGAAGCTTTCTTT	CSASFTGLNTEAFF
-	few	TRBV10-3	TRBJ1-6	TGTGCCATCAGTGAGTCGGGAAGGGGCGGTGGAAATTCACCCCTCCACTTT	CAISESGRGGGNSPLHF
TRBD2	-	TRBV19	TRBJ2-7	TGTGCCAGTAGTCCTCGACGGACTAGCGGGAGGCCCTCCTACGAGCAGTACTTC	CASSPRRTSGRPSYEQYF
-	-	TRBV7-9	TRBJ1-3	TGTGCCAGCAGCCCCTCGGGACATGGAAACACCATATATTTT	CASSPSGHGNTIYF
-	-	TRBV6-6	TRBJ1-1	TGTGCCGGAGCCGGTGGCGCGAACACTGAAGCTTTCTTT	CAGAGGANTEAFF
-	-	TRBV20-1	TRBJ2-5	TGCAGTTACACAGCTCAAGAGACCCAGTACTTC	CSYTAQETQYF
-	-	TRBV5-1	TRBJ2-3	TGCGCCAGCAGCTTTTCGGGGGTAGAAGGGAGCACAGATACGCAGTATTTT	CASSFSGVEGSTDTQYF
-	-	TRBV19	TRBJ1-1	TGTGCCAGTAGTCTACAGGGTGGGAACACTGAAGCTTTCTTT	CASSLQGGNTEAFF
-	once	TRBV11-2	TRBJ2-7	TGTGCCAGCAGCTTAGGGCGCCAGGACATCTACGAGCAGTACTTC	CASSLGRQDIYEQYF
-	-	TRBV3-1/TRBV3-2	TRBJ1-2	TGTGCCAGCACCGGACACGGCTATGGCTACACCTTC	CASTGHGYGYTF
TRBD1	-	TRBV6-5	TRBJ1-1	TGTGCCAGCAGTCTACAGGGGGGAGGGACTGAAGCTTTCTTT	CASSLQGGGTEAFF
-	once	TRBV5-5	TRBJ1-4	TGTGCCAGCAGCTTGCCCAGGTTAACAGAAAAACTGTTTTTT	CASSLPRLTEKLFF
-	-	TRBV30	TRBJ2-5	TGTGCCTGGAGTCCTCCAGATAGAGGAGAGACCCAGTACTTC	CAWSPPDRGETQYF
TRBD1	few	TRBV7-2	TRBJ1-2	TGTGCCAGCAGCTTATTTGGCACAGGGGGTCCCACCTTC	CASSLFGTGGPTF
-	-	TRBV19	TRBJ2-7	TGTGCCAGTAGTCCGACGCGGGGGCATGCCGAGCAGTACTTC	CASSPTRGHAEQYF
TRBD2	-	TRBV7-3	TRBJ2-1	TGTGCCAGCAGCTTAAGCGGGAGAGGCGGTGAGCAGTTCTTC	CASSLSGRGGEQFF
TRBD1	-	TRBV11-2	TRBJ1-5	TGTGCCAGCAGCTTAGGTCGGACAGGTAATAGCAATCAGCCCCAGCATTTT	CASSLGRTGNSNQPQHF
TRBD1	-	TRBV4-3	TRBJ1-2	TGCGCCAGCAGCCAATATCCGGGACAGGGCTATGGCTACACCTTC	CASSQYPGQGYGYTF
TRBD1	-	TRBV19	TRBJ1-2	TGTGCCAGTAGTAAGGACAGGGTGGCCTATGGCTACACCTTC	CASSKDRVAYGYTF
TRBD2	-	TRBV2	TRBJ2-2	TGTGCCAGCAGTGATGGGGAGGGGATGAGGCTGTTTTTT	CASSDGEGMRLFF
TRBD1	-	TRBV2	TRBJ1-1	TGTGCCAGCAGTTCGGGAGGGGGCGGCCCTCGGACTGAAGCTTTCTTT	CASSSGGGGPRTEAFF
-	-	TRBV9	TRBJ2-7	TGTGCCAGCAGTCCTGCTGATCAGGGCTACGAGCAGTACTTC	CASSPADQGYEQYF
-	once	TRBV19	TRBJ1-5	TGTGCCAGTAGTATCGGCGGGGGTATGGGCAATCAGCCCCAGCATTTT	CASSIGGGMGNQPQHF
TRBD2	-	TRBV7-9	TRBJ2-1	TGTGCCTGTGAGAGCGGGAGCTACAATGAGCAGTTCTTC	CACESGSYNEQFF
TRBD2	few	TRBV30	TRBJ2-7	TGTGCCTGGACTGGGACTAGCGGATACGAGCAGTACTTC	CAWTGTSGYEQYF
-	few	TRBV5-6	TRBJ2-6	TGTGCCAGCAGCTTAGAGGGGGCTGGGGCCAACGTCCTGACTTTC	CASSLEGAGANVLTF
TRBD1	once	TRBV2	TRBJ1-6	TGTGCCAGCAGGCGTCTAGGACAGGGGACACCCCTCCACTTT	CASRRLGQGTPLHF
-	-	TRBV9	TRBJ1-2	TGTGCCAGCAGCTCGATGGGTGCGGGGGCGATGGATGGCTACACCTTC	CASSSMGAGAMDGYTF
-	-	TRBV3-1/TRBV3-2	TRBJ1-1	TGTGCCAGCAGCTTGCTGGGGGCTGCTGAAGCTTTCTTT	CASSLLGAAEAFF
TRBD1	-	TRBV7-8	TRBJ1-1	TGTGCCAGCAGCCCCTACACCGGGACAGGGATTACTGAAGCTTTCTTT	CASSPYTGTGITEAFF
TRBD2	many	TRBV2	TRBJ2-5	TGTGCCAGCAGTGAACCGGGACTAGCGGGACAAGAGACCCAGTACTTC	CASSEPGLAGQETQYF
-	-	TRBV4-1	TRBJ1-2	TGCGCCAGCCGACCACATACAGGACCGTTATACTATGGCTACACCTTC	CASRPHTGPLYYGYTF
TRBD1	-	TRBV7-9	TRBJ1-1	TGTGCCAGCAGCTCCATGGGACAGCCAAACACTGAAGCTTTCTTT	CASSSMGQPNTEAFF
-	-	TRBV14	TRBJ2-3	TGTGCCAGCGGGCGAAGGGTGCAGGGGTCAGATACGCAGTATTTT	CASGRRVQGSDTQYF
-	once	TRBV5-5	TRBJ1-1	TGTGCCAGCAGCCGGGAGGGGGACTACACTGAAGCTTTCTTT	CASSREGDYTEAFF
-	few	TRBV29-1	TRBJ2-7	TGCAGCGTTGATTTAGGGGGGGGAGGCGAGCAGTACTTC	CSVDLGGGGEQYF
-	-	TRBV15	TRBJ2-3	TGTGCCACCAGCAGAGAATGGACGAGGGGCACAGATACGCAGTATTTT	CATSREWTRGTDTQYF
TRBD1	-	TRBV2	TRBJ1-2	TGTGCCAGCAGTGAAGGCTGGGACAGGGGGCTCGGCTACACCTTC	CASSEGWDRGLGYTF
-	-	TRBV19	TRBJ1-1	TGTGCCAGTATGAAACTTGAGGACACTGAAGCTTTCTTT	CASMKLEDTEAFF
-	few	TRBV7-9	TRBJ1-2	TGTGCCAGCAGCTTAGGGTCACAGCTCTATGGCTACACCTTC	CASSLGSQLYGYTF
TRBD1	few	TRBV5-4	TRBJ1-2	TGTGCCAGCAGCCCCGGGACAGGGAGGGGTAACTATGGCTACACCTTC	CASSPGTGRGNYGYTF
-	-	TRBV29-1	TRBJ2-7	TGCAGCGTTGGCCTAGCCGGCGAGCAGTACTTC	CSVGLAGEQYF
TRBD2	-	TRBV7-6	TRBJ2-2	TGTGCCAGCACCCAAACTAGCGGGGGGGCCTGGAACACCGGGGAGCTGTTTTTT	CASTQTSGGAWNTGELFF
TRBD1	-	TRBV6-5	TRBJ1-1	TGTGCCAGCAGAAGCAGGGGGGCGACTGAAGCTTTCTTT	CASRSRGATEAFF
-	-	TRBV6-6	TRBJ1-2	TGTGCCAGCAGTTACAGTTTACCATTCCGACTCTATGGCTACACCTTC	CASSYSLPFRLYGYTF
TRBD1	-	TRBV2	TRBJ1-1	TGTGCCAGCAGTGCCGGACAGGGGAGCACTGAAGCTTTCTTT	CASSAGQGSTEAFF
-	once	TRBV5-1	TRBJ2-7	TGCGCCAGCAGCCCGCGGACAGACTTCTACGAGCAGTACTTC	CASSPRTDFYEQYF